This TCR beta chain was recovered during a study of shared clonotypes between healthy human individuals. At the level of the study: The study used three CD4 naive, three CD4 memory, two CD8 naive and one CD8 memory plate per donor.

Trimming cost V 5 bases and J 6 bases; bases outside gene matches: 11. This CDR3 spans 16 amino acids. Germline lookup yields CDR1 SGHVS and CDR2 FQNEAQ. In the naive CD8 group, cells lacked CD45RO and were positively selected for CCR7, so terminally differentiated effector memory CD45RA+ cells were left out. Overall study results and limits: Relative to their counterparts shared across all four donors, non-shared clonotypes exhibited diminished generation probabilities.

As regards this clone: Its antigen remains unidentified.

TCRdb's table, derived via immunoSEQ multiplex PCR, lists solely in-frame clones and lacks some. Among 800,000 to 950,000 clones listed, about 96% were seen once. What was sequenced was naive CD8+ T cells sorted from blood. The chain uses TRBV7-8 and TRBJ2-2; TRBD2 matches at 8 bases. This TCR was recovered from a man aged 25-45 years in good health. DNA for the CDR3: TGTGCCAGCAGCCCGCTGGGTAGCGGGATGGCCGGGGAGCTGTTTTTT. Translated, it gives CASSPLGSGMAGELFF.